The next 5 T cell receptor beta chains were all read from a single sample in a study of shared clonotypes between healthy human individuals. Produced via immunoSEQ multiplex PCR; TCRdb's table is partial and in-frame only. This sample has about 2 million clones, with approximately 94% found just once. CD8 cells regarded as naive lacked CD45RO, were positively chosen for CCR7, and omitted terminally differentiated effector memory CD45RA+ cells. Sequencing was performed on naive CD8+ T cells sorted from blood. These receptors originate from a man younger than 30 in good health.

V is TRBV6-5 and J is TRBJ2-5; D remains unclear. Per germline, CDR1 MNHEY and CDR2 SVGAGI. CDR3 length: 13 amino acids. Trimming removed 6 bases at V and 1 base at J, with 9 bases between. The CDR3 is CASSTAPQETQYF. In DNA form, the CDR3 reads TGTGCCAGCAGCACCGCCCCCCAAGAGACCCAGTACTTC.

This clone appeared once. The chain's CDR3 is CASSSPAGELETQYF. CDR3 nucleotide sequence: TGTGCCAGCAGTTCCCCAGCGGGAGAACTCGAGACCCAGTACTTC. The chain uses TRBV27 and TRBJ2-5; TRBD2 agrees at 8 bases. V was pared by 4 bases and J by 5 bases, with 9 bases of the junction left unmatched. Germline CDR1 is MNHEY and CDR2 is SMNVEV (reference sequence). The CDR3 loop spans 15 amino acids.

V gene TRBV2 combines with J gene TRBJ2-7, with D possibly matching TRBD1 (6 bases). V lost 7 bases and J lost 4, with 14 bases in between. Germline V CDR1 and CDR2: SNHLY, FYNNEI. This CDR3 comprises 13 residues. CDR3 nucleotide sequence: TGTGCCAGCATCGGGACAAACTTTTACGAGCAGTACTTC. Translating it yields CASIGTNFYEQYF.

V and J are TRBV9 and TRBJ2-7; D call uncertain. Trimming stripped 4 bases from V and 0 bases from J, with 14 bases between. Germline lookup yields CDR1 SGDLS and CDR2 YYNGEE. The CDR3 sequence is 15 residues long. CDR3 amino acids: CASSPLNRLSYEQYF. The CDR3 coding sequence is TGTGCCAGCAGCCCCCTGAACAGACTCTCCTACGAGCAGTACTTC.

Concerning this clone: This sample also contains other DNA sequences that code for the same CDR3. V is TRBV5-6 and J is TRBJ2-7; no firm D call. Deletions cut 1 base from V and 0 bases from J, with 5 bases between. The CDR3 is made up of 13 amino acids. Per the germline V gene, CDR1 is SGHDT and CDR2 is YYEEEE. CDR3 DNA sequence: TGTGCCAGCAGCTTGAAGGGCTCCTACGAGCAGTACTTC. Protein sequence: CASSLKGSYEQYF.